The 17 T cell receptor beta chains listed next were all sequenced from one sample in a study (dated by TCRdb to 2013 to 2016). CD4+CD25+CD127-/low cells were isolated as Tregs. The method was 5' RACE. Sequencing instrument: Illumina MiSeq. The raw public data were reprocessed by TCRdb itself: fastp quality trimming at Q25, MiXCR clonotype calling, in-frame beta chains only. One record per CDR3 amino acid sequence lists the most common genes and DNA. Here the sample has roughly 11,000 distinct CDR3 sequences; about 30% occur a single time. The ten largest clones capture approximately 3.2% of the sample. Sequenced material: Tregs sorted from a lymph node. The receptors were sampled from a female donor with breast cancer.

This clonotype is termed medium-sized. The gene calls are TRBV6-2 or TRBV6-3 and TRBJ2-7; no reliable D call. Germline loops: CDR1 MNHEY, CDR2 SVGEGT. This CDR3 is 13 amino acids long. V lost 0 bases, J lost 3 bases, and 6 bases lay in between. CDR3 protein: CASSYSQVYEQYF. Written as DNA, the CDR3 is TGTGCCAGCAGTTACTCCCAGGTCTACGAGCAGTACTTC.

This clonotype was found a few times. The V gene is TRBV7-3, the J gene TRBJ2-2; 7 nucleotides line up with TRBD2. The V gene end was trimmed by 4 bases and the J gene end by 6 bases; junction bases not matched to a gene: 8. The CDR3 contains 15 residues. Germline V gives CDR1 SGHTA, CDR2 FQGTGA. CDR3: CASSSPGLVAGELFF. The CDR3 DNA reads TGTGCCAGCAGCTCCCCCGGACTAGTCGCCGGGGAGCTGTTTTTT.

This clonotype counts as medium-sized. This chain uses TRBV6-1 with TRBJ2-3; 13 bases match TRBD2. Unmatched junction bases numbered 1, after V lost 7 bases and J lost 0 bases. The CDR3 covers 15 residues. The germline V gene encodes CDR1 MNHNS and CDR2 SASEGT. CDR3 sequence (DNA): TGTGCCAGCAAGGGACTAGCGGGAAGCACAGATACGCAGTATTTT. Translation gives CASKGLAGSTDTQYF.

In its sample, this clonotype was seen many times. The chain employs TRBV4-1 and TRBJ1-1, with a possible D match to TRBD1 (6 bases). Trimming took off 3 bases at V and 1 base at J, with 12 bases between the two ends. The CDR3 runs to 15 residues. Germline V CDR1 and CDR2: MGHRA, YSYEKL. The CDR3 nucleotides read TGCGCCAGCAGCCATTCAGGGGTAACGAACACTGAAGCTTTCTTT. Protein: CASSHSGVTNTEAFF.

This clonotype was observed a handful of times. A much larger clone lies a single base off, so this may be a read error. The rearrangement uses TRBV5-1 and TRBJ2-2; D may be TRBD2 (5 bases). The CDR3 has 14 amino acids. The germline CDR1 and CDR2 sequences are SGHRS and YFSETQ. The CDR3 region has the DNA TGCGCCAGCAGCTTGCACACTAGGCCCGGGGAGCTGTCTTTT. It specifies CASSLHTRPGELSF.

Judged by abundance, this clonotype is medium-sized. V is TRBV20-1 and J is TRBJ2-1, with 9 positions matching TRBD2. The CDR3 runs 12 residues. The germline V gene has CDR1 DFQATT and CDR2 SNEGSKA (reference sequence). V lost 6 bases and J lost 5; bases outside the gene matches: 2. The CDR3 DNA reads TGCAGTGCCCGGACTAGCGACAATGAGCAGTTCTTC. Residues: CSARTSDNEQFF.

About this clonotype: A clone one base away is much larger, so this may be a read error. The chain couples TRBV12-3 or TRBV12-4 to TRBJ2-7, with 12 bases identical to TRBD2. V lost 2 bases, J lost 5 bases, and 4 bases stayed unmatched. The CDR3 is 15 residues long. CDR3 residues: CASSLWPSGRDEQYF. CDR3 in DNA: TGTGCCAGCAGTTTATGGCCTAGCGGGAGGGACGAGCAGTACTTC.

In its sample, this clonotype is medium-sized. The chain has TRBV4-1 and TRBJ1-4; tentative D call: TRBD1 (6 bases). Germline assignment: CDR1 MGHRA and CDR2 YSYEKL. The V end was cut by 2 bases, the J end by 7 bases, with 11 bases between. CDR3 length equals 14 residues. For the CDR3, the DNA is TGCGCCAGCAGCCAAAGGGGGGCGGTTGAAAAACTGTTTTTT. Protein sequence: CASSQRGAVEKLFF.

The chain combines TRBV20-1 with TRBJ2-7; no reliable D call. Trimming took 0 bases from V and 7 from J, leaving 10 bases between them. Germline V CDR1 and CDR2: DFQATT, SNEGSKA (reference sequence). This CDR3 contains 12 residues. This CDR3 is CSARDLTDEQYF. The CDR3 DNA is TGCAGTGCTAGAGATTTGACTGATGAGCAGTACTTC.

This clonotype was seen many times. V usage is TRBV6-1 and J usage is TRBJ2-3; no reliable D call. The germline CDR1 and CDR2 sequences are MNHNS and SASEGT. Deletions cut 7 bases from V and 0 bases from J, with 20 bases between. The CDR3 loop spans 17 amino acids. The CDR3 is CASTKPMTATSTDTQYF. The CDR3 DNA sequence: TGTGCCAGCACCAAGCCAATGACGGCGACGAGCACAGATACGCAGTATTTT.

This clonotype has a handful of counts. A much bigger clone sits one base away, suggesting this may be a read error. V usage is TRBV11-2 and J usage is TRBJ1-2; no firm D call. From germline, CDR1 is SGHAT and CDR2 FQNNGV. With 1 base removed from V and 4 bases from J, the gap between germline ends came to 4 bases. The CDR3 sequence is 12 residues long. In nucleotides, the CDR3 is TGTGCCAGCAGCTTAGGCAGCTATGGCTACACCTTC. Its protein product is CASSLGSYGYTF.

The chain couples TRBV15 to TRBJ2-2; maybe TRBD1 (6 bases). Germline V gene lookup returns CDR1 LNHNV and CDR2 YYDKDF (reference sequence). V lost 1 base and J 6 bases, leaving 9 bases between the germline ends. The CDR3 is 14 amino acids. CDR3 in DNA: TGTGCCACCAGCAGAGGACAGGTCGCCGGGGAGCTGTTTTTT. It is translated as CATSRGQVAGELFF. Full variable domain (rest looked up from reference TRBV15 and TRBJ2-2): DAMVIQNPRYQVTQFGKPVTLSCSQTLNHNVMYWYQQKSSQAPKLLFHYYDKDFNNEADTPDNFQSRRPNTSFCFLDIRSPGLGDTAMYLCATSRGQVAGELFFGEGSRLTVL.

In this sample, this clonotype turned up many times. The rearrangement links TRBV11-2 to TRBJ2-7; 7 bases are shared with TRBD1. Germline loops: CDR1 SGHAT, CDR2 FQNNGV. The CDR3 length is 14 residues. V was pared by 0 bases and J by 6 bases, with 5 bases of the junction left unmatched. CDR3 in DNA: TGTGCCAGCAGCTTAGAGGGGACAGTAGGCGAGCAGTACTTC. Its protein product is CASSLEGTVGEQYF.

A word on this clonotype: This CDR3 fails to terminate in the conserved phenylalanine or tryptophan, so it likely reflects a read error. The gene calls are TRBV9 and TRBJ2-3; no definite D call. The CDR3 spans 15 residues. Germline values: CDR1 SGDLS, CDR2 YYNGEE. V was cut by 1 base and J by 2 bases, with 11 bases left in between. CDR3 sequence: CASSVPWLLTDTQYL. The CDR3 DNA follows: TGTGCCAGCAGCGTACCTTGGCTCCTCACAGATACGCAGTATTTA.

This clonotype was counted only a few times. The rearrangement joins TRBV7-2 to TRBJ1-1, with D possibly matching TRBD1 (5 bases). This CDR3 has 15 residues. Germline V gene data show CDR1 as SGHTA and CDR2 as FQGNSA. V was clipped by 5 bases and J by 5 bases, with 18 bases between them. The CDR3 region is CASSLLWTRATEAFF. The CDR3, as DNA: TGTGCCAGCAGCCTTCTCTGGACACGGGCAACTGAAGCTTTCTTT.

With regard to this clonotype: This may arise from a read error, as a much more abundant clone is one base away. The rearrangement uses TRBV27 and TRBJ2-5; D gene ambiguous. The CDR3 loop spans 13 amino acids. In germline, CDR1 is MNHEY, CDR2 SMNVEV (reference sequence). V lost 5 bases and J lost 5, with 12 bases in between. The CDR3, as DNA: TGTGCCAGCAGTCCTCAGTGTGAGGAGACCCAGTACTTC. This encodes CASSPQCEETQYF.

This clonotype has a count of ten or more. The chain joins TRBV20-1 to TRBJ2-7; TRBD1 is a possible D gene (8 bases). Germline V gene data show CDR1 as DFQATT and CDR2 as SNEGSKA (reference sequence). Deletions cut 3 bases from V and 4 bases from J, with 13 bases between. The CDR3 is 13 residues long. The CDR3 protein is CSASGQGGYEQYF. The CDR3 DNA reads as TGCAGTGCTAGCGGACAGGGAGGGTACGAGCAGTACTTC.